Sequencing of this TCR beta chain was carried out in a study of identical twins. The study, taken as a whole, reports: Alpha sequences out of frame and shared by twins had excess low generation probability.

Only a few counts were recorded for this clonotype. Its antigen remains unknown. TCRdb recomputed calls from the 5' RACE reads with MiXCR, one row per CDR3 protein. The table shows about 530,000 distinct CDR3 sequences, with about 15% occurring only once. The germline CDR1 and CDR2 sequences are LNHNV and YYDKDF (reference sequence). The CDR3 sequence is 16 residues long. V was cut by 0 bases and J by 6 bases, with 15 bases left in between. The same sample was also used in a study of yellow fever vaccine responses in identical twins. That work contributes: Twins showed a vaccine T cell response that reportedly seemed partly convergent, partly personalized.

Sequencing was carried out using CD4+ T cells sorted from blood. The chain links TRBV15 to TRBJ2-1; D possibly corresponds to TRBD2 (5 bases). This TCR was recovered from a woman younger than 35 in good health. In DNA form, the CDR3 reads TGTGCCACCAGCAGAGATGGGGTAGCGAAGGGCAATGAGCAGTTCTTC. It yields the protein CATSRDGVAKGNEQFF.